These 26 T cell receptor beta chains were sequenced from one sample in a study of T cells in Graves' hyperthyroidism and ophthalmopathy. RNA transcripts gave rise to amplified TCR beta CDR3 regions. First-round RT-PCR with HTBI primers amplified the TCR CDR3 region. TCRdb redid the calling of the multiplex PCR reads with MiXCR, one entry per CDR3 protein. The repertoire consists of 380,000 or so distinct CDR3 sequences, with under 20% occurring once and the leading ten covering around 3.4%. The specimen was blood. Receptor source: a young woman with Graves' hyperthyroidism.

The rearrangement uses TRBV24-1 and TRBJ1-1; 7 bases map to TRBD1. V gave up 6 bases and J gave up 5 bases; unmatched junction bases: 5. The CDR3 is made up of 13 amino acids. Germline V gene data show CDR1 as KGHDR and CDR2 as SFDVKD. Here the CDR3 DNA reads TGTGCCACCAGTCAACAGGGGCTTACTGAAGCTTTCTTT. It translates to CATSQQGLTEAFF.

This chain links TRBV4-1 with TRBJ2-5; 9 bases line up with TRBD2. Per the germline V gene, CDR1 is MGHRA and CDR2 is YSYEKL. With 1 base clipped from V and 3 bases from J, the junction kept 6 bases outside the gene matches. The CDR3 is made up of 16 amino acids. CDR3 coding DNA: TGCGCCAGCAGCCAAGCCGGACTAGCGCCCGAAGAGACCCAGTACTTC. It specifies CASSQAGLAPEETQYF.

This clonotype was counted ten times or more. The rearrangement joins TRBV5-1 to TRBJ2-7; tentatively, D is TRBD2 (5 bases). CDR1 SGHRS and CDR2 YFSETQ come from the germline V gene. This CDR3 has 12 residues. The V and J ends lost 3 bases and 7 bases respectively, with 11 bases between them. The CDR3 sequence is CASSSGIGEQYF. The DNA for the CDR3 is TGCGCCAGCAGCTCGGGGATAGGGGAGCAGTACTTC.

This chain uses TRBV30 with TRBJ1-1; tentative D call: TRBD1 (5 bases). V shed 4 bases and J shed 2 bases, with 14 bases lying between them. Germline V lookup: CDR1 GTSNPN, CDR2 SVGIG (reference sequence). There are 14 residues in the CDR3. CDR3 region: CAWNPWGPNTEAFF. CDR3 nucleotide sequence: TGTGCCTGGAATCCTTGGGGACCCAACACTGAAGCTTTCTTT.

This clonotype was seen many times. The chain employs TRBV2 and TRBJ1-2; D is unresolved. CDR3 length: 13 amino acids. The germline V gene has CDR1 SNHLY and CDR2 FYNNEI. V gave up 2 bases and J gave up 6 bases, with 10 bases separating them. The chain's CDR3 is CASSEWNANGYTF. The CDR3, as DNA: TGTGCCAGCAGTGAATGGAATGCCAATGGCTACACCTTC.

This clonotype was recorded many times. V and J are TRBV19 and TRBJ2-5, with D possibly TRBD1 on 5 matching bases. Germline CDR1 is LNHDA and CDR2 is SQIVND (reference sequence). Trimming cost V 3 bases and J 3 bases, with 11 bases left between them. The CDR3 totals 14 residues. CDR3 sequence (DNA): TGTGCCAGTAGTATCAGGGCAGGAGAAGAGACCCAGTACTTC. It yields the protein CASSIRAGEETQYF.

This clonotype was seen at least ten times. The genes are TRBV12-3 or TRBV12-4 and TRBJ2-4; perhaps D is TRBD1 or TRBD2 (5 bases each). Trimming took 0 bases from V and 13 from J, leaving 16 bases between them. The CDR3 loop spans 14 amino acids. In nucleotides, the CDR3 is TGTGCCAGCAGTTTAGCGGGACCCCCGACTGCACAGTACTTC. It specifies CASSLAGPPTAQYF.

This clonotype was detected ten times or more. The CDR3 protein is CASSGRYGDEQYF. DNA of the CDR3: TGTGCCAGCAGTGGCCGGTATGGCGACGAGCAGTACTTC. This rearrangement joins TRBV6-1 to TRBJ2-7; D uncertain. Germline CDR1 reads MNHNS; CDR2 reads SASEGT. CDR3 length equals 13 residues. Trimming stripped 4 bases from V and 5 bases from J, with 12 bases between.

This clonotype was seen many times. This chain joins TRBV20-1 and TRBJ1-5; D possibly corresponds to TRBD1 (5 bases). The CDR3 is 14 amino acids. Germline V CDR1 and CDR2: DFQATT, SNEGSKA (reference sequence). V lost 2 bases to trimming and J lost 1 base, with 9 bases between them. This chain's CDR3 is CSARWGPSNQPQHF. In nucleotides, the CDR3 is TGCAGTGCTAGATGGGGACCGAGCAATCAGCCCCAGCATTTT.

Ten or more counts support this clonotype. The chain links TRBV5-6 to TRBJ2-5; D unresolved. Germline CDR1 SGHDT, CDR2 YYEEEE. CDR3 length: 15 amino acids. V was pared by 3 bases and J by 2 bases, with 14 bases between. The CDR3 coding sequence is TGTGCCAGCAGCTCCTACACTGTGGTACAAGAGACCCAGTACTTC. Protein: CASSSYTVVQETQYF.

The sample holds many counts of this clonotype. V and J are TRBV29-1 and TRBJ2-5; TRBD2 matches at 11 bases. V was clipped by 6 bases and J by 0 bases; unmatched bases: 6. The CDR3 loop spans 15 amino acids. Germline CDR1 is SQVTM and CDR2 is ANQGSEA. The CDR3: CSVLTSGVYQETQYF. Written as DNA, the CDR3 is TGCAGCGTGTTGACTAGCGGGGTCTACCAAGAGACCCAGTACTTC.

This clonotype came up many times. This CDR3 is CASSPRTGANYGYTF. DNA of the CDR3: TGTGCCAGCAGCCCCCGGACAGGGGCTAACTATGGCTACACCTTC. V gene TRBV7-2 combines with J gene TRBJ1-2; TRBD1 matches at 9 bases. Germline V CDR1 and CDR2: SGHTA, FQGNSA. The CDR3 covers 15 residues. Trimming at V came to 5 bases and at J to 0 bases, leaving 4 bases not matched to a gene.

V and J are TRBV6-5 and TRBJ2-5, with D uncertain. CDR3 length: 15 amino acids. CDR1 and CDR2 (germline): MNHEY, SVGAGI. V lost 0 bases, J lost 5 bases, and 13 bases lay in between. The CDR3 reads CASSYSPFEGETQYF. CDR3 nucleotide sequence: TGTGCCAGCAGTTACTCTCCCTTCGAAGGGGAGACCCAGTACTTC.

This clonotype was counted at least ten times. The rearrangement uses TRBV28 and TRBJ1-5; D gene ambiguous. V was cut by 3 bases and J by 6 bases, with 15 bases left in between. CDR1 is MDHEN and CDR2 is SYDVKM in the germline V gene. The CDR3 consists of 15 residues. The CDR3 nucleotides are TGTGCCAGCAGTTTTATAGGGAGGTCGCGTCAGCCCCAGCATTTT. Translated, it gives CASSFIGRSRQPQHF. Full variable domain (outside the CDR3, taken from reference TRBV28 and TRBJ1-5): DVKVTQSSRYLVKRTGEKVFLECVQDMDHENMFWYRQDPGLGLRLIYFSYDVKMKEKGDIPEGYSVSREKKERFSLILESASTNQTSMYLCASSFIGRSRQPQHFGDGTRLSIL.

This clonotype was found many times. The chain links TRBV6-5 to TRBJ1-1; D possibly corresponds to TRBD1 (5 bases). The CDR3 length is 14 residues. V was shortened by 7 bases and J by 0 bases, with 12 bases between the two germline ends. The germline V gene has CDR1 MNHEY and CDR2 SVGAGI. The CDR3 nucleotides read TGTGCCAGCAATTTCGGACACTTGAACACTGAAGCTTTCTTT. Translation: CASNFGHLNTEAFF.

This clonotype was seen a few times. The V gene is TRBV6-1, the J gene TRBJ2-7; D may match TRBD1 or TRBD2 (6 bases each). Germline values: CDR1 MNHNS, CDR2 SASEGT. With 7 bases removed from V and 2 bases from J, the gap between germline ends came to 15 bases. The CDR3 extends over 14 amino acids. The CDR3 loop is CASNAGGPAYEQYF. The CDR3 region has the DNA TGTGCCAGCAACGCCGGGGGCCCCGCCTACGAGCAGTACTTC.

The chain employs TRBV20-1 and TRBJ2-2; 7 positions agree with TRBD1. Looked up from germline, CDR1 is DFQATT and CDR2 is SNEGSKA (reference sequence). The CDR3 spans 14 residues. Losses at the gene ends were 5 bases for V and 6 bases for J; bases not matched to a gene: 9. The CDR3 nucleotides read TGCAGTGCTTCTGTCCCGGGACAGTCCGGGGAGCTGTTTTTT. Translation: CSASVPGQSGELFF.

The chain links TRBV3-1 to TRBJ2-7; 11 nucleotides agree with TRBD1. This CDR3 has 16 amino acids. CDR1 and CDR2 from the germline V gene are LGHDT and YNNKEL (reference sequence). With V trimmed by 2 bases and J by 5 bases, 8 bases remained unmatched. The CDR3 loop is CASSQRDRGVGHEQYF. DNA for the CDR3: TGTGCCAGCAGCCAACGGGACAGGGGGGTGGGGCACGAGCAGTACTTC.

This clonotype showed up just a few times. This chain links TRBV20-1 with TRBJ2-5, with 14 bases matching TRBD2. Germline trimming cut 3 bases from V and 1 base from J; bases unmatched to any gene: 1. Germline-derived CDR1 and CDR2 are DFQATT and SNEGSKA (reference sequence). The length of the CDR3 is 15 residues. The CDR3, as DNA: TGCAGTGCTAGTGGGACTAGCGGGGGCCAAGAGACCCAGTACTTC. It encodes CSASGTSGGQETQYF.

This clonotype was seen many times. This chain links TRBV7-8 with TRBJ2-7; 7 bases agree with TRBD1. V lost 4 bases to trimming and J lost 2 bases; unmatched junction nucleotides: 11. This CDR3 is built from 16 residues. Looked up from germline, CDR1 is SGHVS and CDR2 is FQNEAQ. In DNA form, the CDR3 reads TGTGCCAGCAGCTCGACAGGGATGGGGCGCCCCTACGAGCAGTACTTC. Translation: CASSSTGMGRPYEQYF.

This clonotype appeared many times. V gene TRBV11-2 combines with J gene TRBJ2-5; unclear D gene. This CDR3 spans 13 amino acids. Germline CDR1 SGHAT, CDR2 FQNNGV. V was pared by 5 bases and J by 3 bases, with 10 bases between. The chain's CDR3 is CASSPRRKETQYF. The CDR3 DNA sequence: TGTGCCAGCAGCCCCCGTCGGAAAGAGACCCAGTACTTC.

This clonotype showed up many times. The chain has TRBV6-1 and TRBJ1-3, with 9 bases matching TRBD1. The CDR3 totals 16 residues. Trimming at V came to 5 bases and at J to 0 bases, leaving 5 bases not matched to a gene. The germline CDR1 and CDR2 sequences are MNHNS and SASEGT. Here the CDR3 DNA reads TGTGCCAGCAGTCGGGACAGGGCGAGCTCTGGAAACACCATATATTTT. This codes for CASSRDRASSGNTIYF.

With regard to this clonotype: It may be a read error: a sequence one base away is much more abundant. The CDR3 here is CVSSFSVGNYGYTF. The CDR3 nucleotides read TGTGTCAGCAGCTTCTCGGTGGGGAACTATGGCTACACCTTC. V usage is TRBV7-2 and J usage is TRBJ1-2; D unresolved. The CDR3 contains 14 residues. CDR1 and CDR2 from the germline V gene are SGHTA and FQGNSA.

This clonotype was detected ten times or more. The rearrangement joins TRBV6-2 or TRBV6-3 to TRBJ1-2; unclear D gene. Germline CDR1 reads MNHEY; CDR2 reads SVGEGT. The CDR3 has 14 residues. Deletions cut 0 bases from V and 8 bases from J, with 13 bases between. The CDR3 nucleotides are TGTGCCAGCAGTTACTCGATCATCTATAGAGGCTACACCTTC. This translates into CASSYSIIYRGYTF.

This clonotype came up many times. The rearrangement uses TRBV28 and TRBJ1-1, with unresolved D. The CDR3 length is 13 residues. CDR1 and CDR2 from the germline V gene are MDHEN and SYDVKM. Trimming stripped 7 bases from V and 0 bases from J, with 9 bases between. The CDR3 nucleotides are TGTGCCAGCACAGGCGGCCTGAACACTGAAGCTTTCTTT. This gives the protein CASTGGLNTEAFF.

Many counts were recorded for this clonotype. The V gene is TRBV29-1, the J gene TRBJ1-1; D is possibly TRBD1 (6 bases). Germline CDR1 SQVTM, CDR2 ANQGSEA. The germline V and J ends were trimmed by 4 bases and 4 bases, with 19 bases remaining between them. The CDR3 is 15 residues long. CDR3 nucleotide sequence: TGCAGCGTTGTGGGTCAGGGGAGGAGGGTCACTGAAGCTTTCTTT. It codes for CSVVGQGRRVTEAFF.